This T cell receptor (beta chain) derives from a study of control samples from healthy donors and cancer patients. Generated by immunoSEQ multiplex PCR, the TCRdb table keeps only in-frame clones and is missing some. This sample has under 65,000 clones; approximately 87% occur once, and the top ten carry roughly 13%. V was shortened by 0 bases and J by 4 bases, with 11 bases between the two germline ends. Germline assignment: CDR1 SGDLS and CDR2 YYNGEE. This CDR3 is built from 15 residues. The sample comprised PBMCs. The rearrangement joins TRBV9 to TRBJ1-3, with a possible D match to TRBD1 (6 bases). The sequence was collected from a woman between 55 and 75 years old with lung cancer. CDR3 coding DNA: TGTGCCAGCAGCGTAGGGGCAGGGGCGGGAAACACCATATATTTT. It is translated as CASSVGAGAGNTIYF.